The 2 T cell receptor beta chains below all came from one sample that was sequenced in a study of shared clonotypes between healthy human individuals. Produced via immunoSEQ multiplex PCR; TCRdb's table is partial and in-frame only. This table holds 2 million to 2.5 million clones, around 92% found once. Sequences were obtained from naive CD4+ T cells from PBMCs. Subset here: CD45RA+ positively selected. These receptors were taken from a man aged 18 to 29 in good health. Some clones in this sample may be carry-over from other donors' samples.

Worth noting for this clone: Its ends do not fully match the called genes, so a read error is possible. The identical CDR3 is also encoded by other nucleotide sequences in the sample. The chain links TRBV6-5 to TRBJ1-1; TRBD1 matches at 9 bases. Looked up from germline, CDR1 is MNHEY and CDR2 is SVGAGI. CDR3 length equals 13 residues. The CDR3 DNA is TGTGCCAGCTTAGGACAGGGGAACACTGAGGCTTTCTTT. Its translation: CASLGQGNTEAFF.

This clone was seen more than once but under ten times. The chain has TRBV27 and TRBJ1-4; D is unclear. V lost 4 bases and J lost 7, with 10 bases in between. The CDR3 is 13 amino acids. Germline CDR1 reads MNHEY; CDR2 reads SMNVEV (reference sequence). In DNA form, the CDR3 reads TGTGCCAGCAGTTCGCGTGAGGGTGAAAAACTGTTTTTT. Translation gives CASSSREGEKLFF.